Presented here are 8 T cell receptor beta chains from one specimen sequenced in a study of cytomegalovirus exposure and HLA in healthy donors (dated by TCRdb to the late 2010s). Libraries came from the immunoSEQ multiplex PCR assay. The multiplex PCR relied on a mix of 60 forward primers for TCR Vbeta segments and 13 reverse primers for TCR Jbeta segments. TCRdb mirrors the immuneACCESS table, restricted to in-frame sequences. Some clones are absent from its copies; in checked studies, under half trace to an unresolved V gene, and the reason for the others is unknown. The sample yields 150,000 to 200,000 clones; roughly 72% were counted once. Jointly, the top ten make up around 7% of the sample. The material sequenced was PBMCs. The receptors come from a man aged 40-55 years in good health and CMV-seropositive.

The V and J genes are TRBV6-6 and TRBJ2-3; 8 nucleotides line up with TRBD2. Germline-derived CDR1 and CDR2 are MNHNY and SVGAGI (reference sequence). Germline trimming cut 7 bases from V and 4 bases from J; bases unmatched to any gene: 4. The CDR3 is 13 residues long. The CDR3 bases are TGTGCCAGCACCGACGGGGGGGCAGATACGCAGTATTTT. Translation gives CASTDGGADTQYF.

This clone was seen once. The rearrangement links TRBV5-1 to TRBJ1-1, with 7 positions matching TRBD1. The V gene end was trimmed by 6 bases and the J gene end by 0 bases; junction bases not matched to a gene: 8. The CDR3 spans 15 residues. Germline V gives CDR1 SGHRS, CDR2 YFSETQ. The CDR3 DNA is TGCGCCAGCACGGATAGGGACAGATTGAACACTGAAGCTTTCTTT. It specifies CASTDRDRLNTEAFF.

The gene calls are TRBV4-3 and TRBJ1-5; perhaps TRBD1 as D (5 bases). V shed 1 base and J shed 9 bases, with 19 bases lying between them. Germline-derived CDR1 and CDR2 are LGHNA and YSLEER. CDR3 length: 16 amino acids. The CDR3 protein is CASSQGTERDPGPQHF. In DNA, the CDR3 is TGCGCCAGCAGCCAAGGGACGGAGCGGGACCCAGGGCCCCAGCATTTT.

The CDR3 loop is CASSQDLRGGELFF. The CDR3 DNA reads TGTGCCAGCAGCCAAGACCTCAGGGGCGGGGAGCTGTTTTTT. The chain joins TRBV4-2 to TRBJ2-2; D possibly corresponds to TRBD1 (6 bases). There are 14 residues in the CDR3. The germline V and J ends were trimmed by 0 bases and 7 bases, with 9 bases remaining between them. Germline values: CDR1 LGHNA, CDR2 YNFKEQ.

This clone was detected once. This chain links TRBV5-6 with TRBJ1-2; TRBD1 matches at 11 bases. The CDR3 contains 14 residues. CDR1 SGHDT and CDR2 YYEEEE come from the germline V gene. The trim removed 6 bases at V and 8 bases at J, leaving 9 bases unmatched. CDR3 loop: CASILLGTGGGYTF. The CDR3 region has the DNA TGTGCCAGCATCCTACTCGGGACAGGGGGAGGCTACACCTTC. The full variable domain, in which reference TRBV5-6 and TRBJ1-2 provide the parts outside the CDR3, is DAGVTQSPTHLIKTRGQQVTLRCSPKSGHDTVSWYQQALGQGPQFIFQYYEEEERQRGNFPDRFSGHQFPNYSSELNVNALLLGDSALYLCASILLGTGGGYTFGSGTRLTVV.

This chain uses TRBV7-9 with TRBJ1-2, with D possibly being TRBD1 (5 bases). Germline CDR1 is SEHNR and CDR2 is FQNEAQ (reference sequence). This CDR3 is 15 amino acids long. The V and J ends lost 5 bases and 0 bases respectively, with 13 bases between them. The CDR3 loop reads CASSLLTASNYGYTF. The CDR3, as DNA: TGTGCCAGCAGCCTCTTGACAGCCTCTAACTATGGCTACACCTTC. Full variable domain (missing parts from reference TRBV7-9 and TRBJ1-2): DTGVSQNPRHKITKRGQNVTFRCDPISEHNRLYWYRQTLGQGPEFLTYFQNEAQLEKSRLLSDRFSAERPKGSFSTLEIQRTEQGDSAMYLCASSLLTASNYGYTFGSGTRLTVV.

This clone showed up just a few times. V usage is TRBV11-2 and J usage is TRBJ2-2, with D possibly TRBD1 on 6 matching bases. The germline V and J ends were trimmed by 6 bases and 1 base, with 12 bases remaining between them. Germline V gene lookup returns CDR1 SGHAT and CDR2 FQNNGV. There are 15 residues in the CDR3. Here the CDR3 DNA reads TGTGCCAGCAGTCCCGGGACACTGAACACCGGGGAGCTGTTTTTT. This gives the protein CASSPGTLNTGELFF. The full variable domain, its missing parts supplied by reference TRBV11-2 and TRBJ2-2, is EAGVAQSPRYKIIEKRQSVAFWCNPISGHATLYWYQQILGQGPKLLIQFQNNGVVDDSQLPKDRFSAERLKGVDSTLKIQPAKLEDSAVYLCASSPGTLNTGELFFGEGSRLTVL.

The CDR3, as DNA: TGTGCCAGCAGCCGCGGGGAGGGAGGGCGGGAGGAAAAACTGTTTTTT. It translates to CASSRGEGGREEKLFF. The chain combines TRBV4-2 with TRBJ1-4; D is uncertain. The length of the CDR3 is 16 residues. Trimming cost V 4 bases and J 8 bases, with 20 bases left between them. Germline V lookup: CDR1 LGHNA, CDR2 YNFKEQ.